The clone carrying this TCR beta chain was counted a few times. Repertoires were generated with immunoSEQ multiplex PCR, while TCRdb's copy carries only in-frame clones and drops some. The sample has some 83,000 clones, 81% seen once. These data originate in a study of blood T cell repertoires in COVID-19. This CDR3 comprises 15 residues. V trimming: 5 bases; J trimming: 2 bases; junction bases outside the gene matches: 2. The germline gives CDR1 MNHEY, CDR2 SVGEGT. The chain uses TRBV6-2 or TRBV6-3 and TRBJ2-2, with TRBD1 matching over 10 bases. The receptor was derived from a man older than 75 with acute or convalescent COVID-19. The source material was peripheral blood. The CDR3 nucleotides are TGTGCCAGCAGTAGACAGGGGGCCAACACCGGGGAGCTGTTTTTT. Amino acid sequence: CASSRQGANTGELFF.